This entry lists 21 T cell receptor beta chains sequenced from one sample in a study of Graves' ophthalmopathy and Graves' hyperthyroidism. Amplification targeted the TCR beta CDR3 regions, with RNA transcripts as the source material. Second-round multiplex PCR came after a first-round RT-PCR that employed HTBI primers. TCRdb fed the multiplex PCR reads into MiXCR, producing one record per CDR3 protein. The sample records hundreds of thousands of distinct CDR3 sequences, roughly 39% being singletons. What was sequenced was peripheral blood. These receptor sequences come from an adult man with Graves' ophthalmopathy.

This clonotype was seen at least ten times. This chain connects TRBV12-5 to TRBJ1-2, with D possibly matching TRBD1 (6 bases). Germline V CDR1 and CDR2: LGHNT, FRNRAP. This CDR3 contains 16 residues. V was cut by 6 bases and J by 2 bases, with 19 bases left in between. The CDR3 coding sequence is TGTGCTAGTGGCCCCGCCGGACAGACTACGAACTATGGCTACACCTTC. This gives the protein CASGPAGQTTNYGYTF.

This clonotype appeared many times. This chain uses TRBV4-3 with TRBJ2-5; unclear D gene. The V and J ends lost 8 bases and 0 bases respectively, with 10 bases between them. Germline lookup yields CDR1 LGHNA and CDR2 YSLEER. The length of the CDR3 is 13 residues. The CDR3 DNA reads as TGCGCCAGCCCTCATGAGTACCAAGAGACCCAGTACTTC. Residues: CASPHEYQETQYF.

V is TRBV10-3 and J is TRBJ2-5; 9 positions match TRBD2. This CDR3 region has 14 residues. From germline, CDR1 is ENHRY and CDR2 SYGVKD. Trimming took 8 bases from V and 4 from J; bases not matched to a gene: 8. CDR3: CAILSGSVRETQYF. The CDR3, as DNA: TGTGCCATCCTTAGCGGGAGCGTGAGAGAGACCCAGTACTTC.

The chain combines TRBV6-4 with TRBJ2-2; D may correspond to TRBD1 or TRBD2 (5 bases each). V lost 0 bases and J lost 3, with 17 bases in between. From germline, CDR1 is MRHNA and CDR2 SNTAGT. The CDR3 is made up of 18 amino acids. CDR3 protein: CASSDSHGRRDDTGELFF. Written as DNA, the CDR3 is TGTGCCAGCAGTGACTCGCACGGGCGACGGGACGACACCGGGGAGCTGTTTTTT.

The CDR3 region is CASSPPNRAGYGYTF. As DNA, the CDR3 is TGTGCCAGCTCACCACCTAACAGGGCCGGGTATGGCTACACCTTC. This rearrangement joins TRBV2 to TRBJ1-2, with D possibly TRBD1 on 6 matching bases. Germline V CDR1 and CDR2: SNHLY, FYNNEI. This CDR3 is 15 amino acids long. Between the trimmed V and J ends, which lost 8 bases and 5 bases, there was a span of 21 bases.

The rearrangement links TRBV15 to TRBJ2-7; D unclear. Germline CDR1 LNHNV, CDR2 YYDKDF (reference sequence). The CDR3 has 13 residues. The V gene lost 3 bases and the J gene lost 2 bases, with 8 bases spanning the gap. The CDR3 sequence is CATSSQNTYEQYF. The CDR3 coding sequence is TGTGCCACCAGCAGCCAGAACACCTACGAGCAGTACTTC.

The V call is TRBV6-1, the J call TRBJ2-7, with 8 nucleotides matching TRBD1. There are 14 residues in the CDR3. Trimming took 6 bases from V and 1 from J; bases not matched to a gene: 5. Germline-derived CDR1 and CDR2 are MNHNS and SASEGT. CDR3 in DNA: TGTGCCAGCAGGCCAACAGGGGGTTCCTACGAGCAGTACTTC. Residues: CASRPTGGSYEQYF.

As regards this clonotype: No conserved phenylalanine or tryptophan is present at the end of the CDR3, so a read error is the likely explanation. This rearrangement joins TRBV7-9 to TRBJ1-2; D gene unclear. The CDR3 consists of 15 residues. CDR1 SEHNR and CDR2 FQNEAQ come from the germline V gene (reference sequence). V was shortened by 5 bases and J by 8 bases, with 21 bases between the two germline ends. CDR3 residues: CASSPPAVLSWGYTL. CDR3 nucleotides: TGTGCCAGCAGCCCGCCGGCAGTCTTGTCCTGGGGCTACACCCTC.

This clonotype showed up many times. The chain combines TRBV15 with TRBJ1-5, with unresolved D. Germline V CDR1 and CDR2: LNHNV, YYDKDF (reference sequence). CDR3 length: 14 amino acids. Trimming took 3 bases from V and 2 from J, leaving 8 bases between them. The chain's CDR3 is CATSSGSGNQPQHF. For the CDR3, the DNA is TGTGCCACCAGCAGCGGTTCGGGCAATCAGCCCCAGCATTTT.

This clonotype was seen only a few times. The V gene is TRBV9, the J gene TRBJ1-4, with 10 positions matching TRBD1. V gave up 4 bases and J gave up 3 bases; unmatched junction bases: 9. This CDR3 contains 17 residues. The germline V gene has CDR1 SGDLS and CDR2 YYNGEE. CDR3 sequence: CASSQDRTGGSNEKLFF. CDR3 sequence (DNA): TGTGCCAGCAGCCAAGATCGGACAGGGGGTTCTAATGAAAAACTGTTTTTT.

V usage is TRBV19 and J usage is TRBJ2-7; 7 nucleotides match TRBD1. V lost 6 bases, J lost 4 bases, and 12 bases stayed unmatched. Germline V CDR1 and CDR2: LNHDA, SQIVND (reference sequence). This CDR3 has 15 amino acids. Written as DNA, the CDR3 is TGTGCCAGTAGCCATAGGGACAGTTGGGAGTACGAGCAGTACTTC. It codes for CASSHRDSWEYEQYF.

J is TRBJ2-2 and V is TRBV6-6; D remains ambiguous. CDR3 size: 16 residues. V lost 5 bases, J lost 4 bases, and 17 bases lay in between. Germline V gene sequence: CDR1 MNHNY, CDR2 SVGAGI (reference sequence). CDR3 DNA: TGTGCCAGCAGTGTCCTCGAATTAAGATTCACCGGGGAGCTGTTTTTT. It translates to CASSVLELRFTGELFF.

This CDR3 is CSDRTGTTYNEQFF. For the CDR3, the DNA is TGCAGCGATAGAACCGGGACTACCTACAATGAGCAGTTCTTC. V and J are TRBV29-1 and TRBJ2-1, with 7 bases lining up with TRBD2. J lost 2 bases, V lost 7 bases, and 8 bases had no gene match. The CDR3 is 14 residues long. The V gene's germline CDR1 is SQVTM and CDR2 ANQGSEA.

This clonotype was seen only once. CDR3 sequence: CSDLCGGLVETQYF. The CDR3 DNA sequence: TGCAGCGACCTCTGCGGAGGACTCGTAGAGACCCAGTACTTC. The chain recombines TRBV29-1 with TRBJ2-5, with a tentative D call TRBD2 (5 bases). V lost 7 bases to trimming and J lost 4 bases, with 19 bases between them. This CDR3 has 14 residues. CDR1 and CDR2 (germline): SQVTM, ANQGSEA.

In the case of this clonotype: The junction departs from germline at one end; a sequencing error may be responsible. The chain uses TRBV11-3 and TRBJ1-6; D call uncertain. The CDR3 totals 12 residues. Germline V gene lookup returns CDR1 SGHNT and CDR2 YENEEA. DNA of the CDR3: TGTGCCGGCAGCTTCGATCACTCACCCCTCCACTTT. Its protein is CAGSFDHSPLHF.

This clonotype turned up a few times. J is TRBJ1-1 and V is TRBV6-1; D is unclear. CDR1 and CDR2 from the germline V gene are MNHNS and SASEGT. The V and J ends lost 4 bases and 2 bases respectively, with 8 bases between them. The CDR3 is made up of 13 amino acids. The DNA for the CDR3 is TGTGCCAGCAGTGGATTAGCTAACACTGAAGCTTTCTTT. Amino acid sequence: CASSGLANTEAFF.

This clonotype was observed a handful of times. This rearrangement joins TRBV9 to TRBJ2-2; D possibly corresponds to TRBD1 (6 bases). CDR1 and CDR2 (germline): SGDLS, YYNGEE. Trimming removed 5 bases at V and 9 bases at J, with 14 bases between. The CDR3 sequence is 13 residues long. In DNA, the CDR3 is TGTGCCAGCAGTTCCACAGGGTCGCGGGAGCTGTTTTTT. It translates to CASSSTGSRELFF.

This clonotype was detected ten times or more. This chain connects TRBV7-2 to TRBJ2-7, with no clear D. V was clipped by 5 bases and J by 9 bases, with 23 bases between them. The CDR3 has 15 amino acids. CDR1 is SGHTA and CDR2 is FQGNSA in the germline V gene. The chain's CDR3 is CASSTNGRNLLSQYF. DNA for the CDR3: TGTGCCAGCAGCACTAACGGCCGGAACCTTTTATCGCAGTACTTC.

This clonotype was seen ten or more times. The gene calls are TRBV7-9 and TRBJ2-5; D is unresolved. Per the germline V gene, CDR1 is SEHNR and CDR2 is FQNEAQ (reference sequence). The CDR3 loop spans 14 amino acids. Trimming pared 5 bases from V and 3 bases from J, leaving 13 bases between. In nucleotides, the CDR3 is TGTGCCAGCAGCCCGTACTCTAGGGAAGAGACCCAGTACTTC. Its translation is CASSPYSREETQYF.

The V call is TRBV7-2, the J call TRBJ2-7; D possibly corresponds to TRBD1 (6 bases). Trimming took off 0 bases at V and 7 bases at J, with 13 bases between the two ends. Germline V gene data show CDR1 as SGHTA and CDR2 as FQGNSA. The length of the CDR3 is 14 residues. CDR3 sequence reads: CASSLAPGVWEQYF. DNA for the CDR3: TGTGCCAGCAGCTTAGCGCCAGGGGTATGGGAGCAGTACTTC.

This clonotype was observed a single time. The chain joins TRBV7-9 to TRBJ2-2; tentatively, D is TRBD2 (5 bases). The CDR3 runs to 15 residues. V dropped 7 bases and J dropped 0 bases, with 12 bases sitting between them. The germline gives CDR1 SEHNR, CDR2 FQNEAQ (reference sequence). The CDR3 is CASTPGIANTGELFF. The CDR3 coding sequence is TGTGCCAGCACGCCCGGGATAGCGAACACCGGGGAGCTGTTTTTT.